This T cell receptor (beta chain) was obtained from a study of blood T cell repertoires in COVID-19. Study overall: From T cells, B-cell-depleted T cells, or PBMCs came the material, which was cDNA or gDNA.

Produced via immunoSEQ multiplex PCR; TCRdb's table is partial and in-frame only. The table records roughly 100,000 clones, about 87% of them present only once. Germline lookup yields CDR1 SNHLY and CDR2 FYNNEI. The CDR3 has 12 amino acids. With V trimmed by 6 bases and J by 7 bases, 6 bases remained unmatched. This clonotype was sampled from a man between 45 and 60 years old with active or convalescent COVID-19. The sequenced sample consisted of peripheral blood. The chain carries TRBV2 and TRBJ2-7; TRBD1 aligns across 7 bases. Written as DNA, the CDR3 is TGTGCCAGCAGGAAACAGGGGCAGGAGCAGTACGTC. This gives the protein CASRKQGQEQYV.